These 20 T cell receptor beta chains were sequenced from one sample in a study of cytomegalovirus exposure and HLA in healthy donors. Clones were sequenced by immunoSEQ multiplex PCR, and TCRdb holds only the in-frame ones, with some missing. Of approximately 280,000 clones listed, approximately 88% were seen once; the top ten hold approximately 0.95%. The sequenced sample was PBMCs. These receptors came from a woman under 30 in good health and CMV-seronegative.

The rearrangement links TRBV11-2 to TRBJ1-1; a weak D match, TRBD1 (6 bases). The V end lost 5 bases, the J end lost 3 bases, and 16 bases lay between the germline ends. The CDR3 loop spans 15 amino acids. Germline V gene lookup returns CDR1 SGHAT and CDR2 FQNNGV. For the CDR3, the DNA is TGTGCCAGCAGCCGACCCGGGACAAAACACACTGAAGCTTTCTTT. Its translation: CASSRPGTKHTEAFF.

This chain connects TRBV28 to TRBJ1-6; D not certain. The CDR3 has 15 residues. Germline assignment: CDR1 MDHEN and CDR2 SYDVKM. The V gene lost 3 bases and the J gene lost 5 bases, with 11 bases spanning the gap. CDR3 amino acids: CASSFPGDNNSPLHF. In DNA form, the CDR3 reads TGTGCCAGCAGTTTTCCGGGAGACAATAATTCACCCCTCCACTTT.

The CDR3 DNA reads TGTGCCAGCACGGGACTCAAATTCTACGAGCAGTACTTC. Its protein is CASTGLKFYEQYF. The genes are TRBV6-1 and TRBJ2-7; D might be TRBD2 (6 bases). This CDR3 has 13 amino acids. In germline, CDR1 is MNHNS, CDR2 SASEGT. Trimming removed 7 bases from V and 3 bases from J, with 13 bases in between.

The chain is built from TRBV19 and TRBJ2-5; D remains ambiguous. CDR1 and CDR2 (germline): LNHDA, SQIVND (reference sequence). The CDR3 is 15 amino acids. Deletions cut 5 bases from V and 1 base from J, with 14 bases between. The CDR3 protein is CASSPRAGSQETQYF. Written as DNA, the CDR3 is TGTGCCAGTAGTCCCCGTGCAGGCAGCCAAGAGACCCAGTACTTC. Based on the CDR3 plus reference TRBV19 and TRBJ2-5, the full variable domain is DGGITQSPKYLFRKEGQNVTLSCEQNLNHDAMYWYRQDPGQGLRLIYYSQIVNDFQKGDIAEGYSVSREKKESFPLTVTSAQKNPTAFYLCASSPRAGSQETQYFGPGTRLLVL.

The chain links TRBV4-3 to TRBJ2-2, with 7 nucleotides matching TRBD2. The CDR3 contains 18 residues. V trimming: 0 bases; J trimming: 6 bases; junction bases outside the gene matches: 13. CDR1 and CDR2 from the germline V gene are LGHNA and YSLEER. In nucleotides, the CDR3 is TGCGCCAGCAGCCAAGAAAGTTGGTGGGAGGGCCGAGCCGGGGAGCTGTTTTTT. It codes for CASSQESWWEGRAGELFF.

A note on this clone: Within the sample, other DNA sequences also encode this same CDR3. The CDR3 loop is CASSEARTGQETQYF. The CDR3 DNA reads TGTGCCAGCAGTGAAGCGAGGACAGGCCAAGAGACCCAGTACTTC. The chain is built from TRBV2 and TRBJ2-5, with 7 bases identical to TRBD1. This CDR3 has 15 amino acids. J gave up 1 base and V 0 bases, and 2 bases lay outside the gene matches. Germline assignment: CDR1 SNHLY and CDR2 FYNNEI.

The chain joins TRBV18 to TRBJ1-5; D remains ambiguous. The V and J ends lost 3 bases and 7 bases respectively, with 10 bases between them. Per the germline V gene, CDR1 is KGHSH and CDR2 is LQKENI. The CDR3 is 13 residues long. The CDR3 reads CASSPAVEQPQHF. The CDR3, as DNA: TGTGCCAGCTCACCGGCGGTCGAACAGCCCCAGCATTTT.

This clone showed up just once. This chain connects TRBV6-6 to TRBJ2-1; TRBD2 matches 11 bases. The CDR3 extends over 15 amino acids. V was clipped by 6 bases and J by 7 bases; unmatched bases: 8. Germline V gives CDR1 MNHNY, CDR2 SVGAGI (reference sequence). CDR3 protein: CASRTSGTTRNEQFF. CDR3 nucleotides: TGTGCCAGCAGGACTAGCGGGACCACTAGGAATGAGCAGTTCTTC.

This clone was seen a single time. The rearrangement joins TRBV6-4 to TRBJ1-5, with D unresolved. This CDR3 has 19 amino acids. V was shortened by 2 bases and J by 0 bases, with 20 bases between the two germline ends. CDR1 and CDR2 (germline): MRHNA, SNTAGT. The CDR3 loop is CASSDQSHYPGFSNQPQHF. As DNA, the CDR3 is TGTGCCAGCAGTGACCAATCCCATTACCCGGGGTTTAGCAATCAGCCCCAGCATTTT.

This sequence joins TRBV25-1 and TRBJ2-7, with 8 positions matching TRBD1. The CDR3 has 16 amino acids. The trim removed 1 base at V and 2 bases at J, leaving 7 bases unmatched. Germline CDR1 MGHDK, CDR2 SYGVNS. The CDR3 coding sequence is TGTGCCAGCAGTGAATCCGGACAGGGAAAAACCTACGAGCAGTACTTC. Its protein is CASSESGQGKTYEQYF.

The chain couples TRBV6-1 to TRBJ2-6; D is perhaps TRBD2 (6 bases). CDR3 size: 15 residues. Germline V gene lookup returns CDR1 MNHNS and CDR2 SASEGT. The V and J ends lost 6 bases and 2 bases respectively, with 11 bases between them. The CDR3 here is CASRRTGAGANVLTF. The CDR3 DNA sequence: TGTGCCAGCAGAAGAACGGGGGCTGGGGCCAACGTCCTGACTTTC.

The chain uses TRBV15 and TRBJ2-1; TRBD1 matches 9 bases. This CDR3 contains 16 residues. CDR1 is LNHNV and CDR2 is YYDKDF in the germline V gene (reference sequence). Trimming cost V 3 bases and J 7 bases; bases outside gene matches: 10. As DNA, the CDR3 is TGTGCCACCAGCAGGGGGGGGACAGGGAGACAAAATGAGCAGTTCTTC. Its translation: CATSRGGTGRQNEQFF.

The chain combines TRBV5-6 with TRBJ1-1; weak D call: TRBD1 (5 bases). Trimming stripped 5 bases from V and 7 bases from J, with 12 bases between. CDR3 size: 12 residues. The V gene's germline CDR1 is SGHDT and CDR2 YYEEEE. CDR3 region: CASSSDSIEAFF. As DNA, the CDR3 is TGTGCCAGCAGTTCCGACAGCATTGAAGCTTTCTTT.

This chain joins TRBV7-8 and TRBJ2-7; D unresolved. With 10 bases removed from V and 3 bases from J, the gap between germline ends came to 19 bases. The CDR3 extends over 14 amino acids. The germline gives CDR1 SGHVS, CDR2 FQNEAQ. CDR3 loop: CATLKRTDNYEQYF. In DNA, the CDR3 is TGTGCCACCTTAAAACGAACCGACAACTACGAGCAGTACTTC.

The chain joins TRBV10-3 to TRBJ1-2, with D possibly being TRBD1 (6 bases). There are 15 residues in the CDR3. Trimming removed 6 bases at V and 2 bases at J, with 16 bases between. Germline V gives CDR1 ENHRY, CDR2 SYGVKD. CDR3 sequence reads: CAIRLTGSLNYGYTF. The CDR3 region has the DNA TGTGCCATCAGGCTGACAGGTAGTTTAAACTATGGCTACACCTTC.

This clone was seen only a few times. The CDR3 spells CASASTGRNEQFF. The DNA for the CDR3 is TGTGCCAGCGCGTCTACAGGGCGCAATGAGCAGTTCTTC. The gene calls are TRBV18 and TRBJ2-1; D possibly corresponds to TRBD1 (6 bases). From germline, CDR1 is KGHSH and CDR2 LQKENI. This CDR3 has 13 amino acids. Trimming cost V 8 bases and J 6 bases, with 14 bases left between them. The full variable domain, with the rest looked up from reference TRBV18 and TRBJ2-1, is NAGVMQNPRHLVRRRGQEARLRCSPMKGHSHVYWYRQLPEEGLKFMVYLQKENIIDESGMPKERFSAEFPKEGPSILRIQQVVRGDSAAYFCASASTGRNEQFFGPGTRLTVL.

This rearrangement joins TRBV7-2 to TRBJ2-7; TRBD1 agrees at 10 bases. The junction had 7 bases not matched to a gene; V was cut back by 4 bases and J by 4 bases. CDR3 length: 15 amino acids. Germline assignment: CDR1 SGHTA and CDR2 FQGNSA. The DNA for the CDR3 is TGTGCCAGCAGCTCCAGGACAGGGGGACCTTACGAGCAGTACTTC. This sequence encodes CASSSRTGGPYEQYF.

CDR3 sequence (DNA): TGTGCCAGCACCCAAGGTCGGACTTTGGATACGCAGTATTTT. The encoded protein is CASTQGRTLDTQYF. The chain combines TRBV27 with TRBJ2-3; D is possibly TRBD2 (5 bases). Germline CDR1 and CDR2: MNHEY and SMNVEV (reference sequence). The germline V and J ends were trimmed by 7 bases and 6 bases, with 17 bases remaining between them. This CDR3 contains 14 residues.

The rearrangement joins TRBV4-3 to TRBJ2-6; 8 nucleotides line up with TRBD1. Germline CDR1 and CDR2: LGHNA and YSLEER. Unmatched junction bases numbered 3, after V lost 6 bases and J lost 2 bases. The CDR3 loop spans 15 amino acids. The CDR3 reads CASSLTGAGANVLTF. CDR3 DNA sequence: TGCGCCAGCAGTCTGACAGGGGCTGGGGCCAACGTCCTGACTTTC.

V gene TRBV11-1 combines with J gene TRBJ2-5, with D possibly matching TRBD1 (6 bases). V lost 5 bases, J lost 5 bases, and 12 bases lay in between. Germline CDR1 and CDR2: SGHAT and FQDESV (reference sequence). The CDR3 is 13 residues long. The CDR3 DNA sequence: TGTGCCAGCAGCGCAGGGGAGCGGGAGACCCAGTACTTC. Amino acids: CASSAGERETQYF.